The clone carrying this T cell receptor (beta chain) was recorded at least ten times. The antigen remains unidentified. Other DNA variants within this sample encode the same CDR3. The data belong to a study of beta chain features in type 1 diabetes. General study results and limits: Amplification by PCR could prefer shorter templates, with the same effect in patients and controls. TCRB CDR3s from Type 1 diabetes patients were moderately but significantly shorter in all four CD4+ subsets.

The CDR3 sequence is 13 residues long. V trimming: 7 bases; J trimming: 2 bases; junction bases outside the gene matches: 4. Germline V gives CDR1 SEHNR, CDR2 FQNEAQ (reference sequence). Every isolated RNA sample was fully reverse transcribed, so sequencing captured expressed TCRB transcripts. TCRdb's table, derived via immunoSEQ multiplex PCR, lists solely in-frame clones and lacks some. The sample shows hundreds of thousands of clones, around 13% of them seen only once. This sequence originates from a man aged 25 to 40 in good health. The sample consisted of naive CD4+ T cells from blood. The V gene is TRBV7-9, the J gene TRBJ2-5; 7 nucleotides agree with TRBD1. CDR3 bases: TGTGCCAGCACCCCAGGGGGACAAGAGACCCAGTACTTC. This gives the protein CASTPGGQETQYF.